A single T cell receptor beta chain is shown here with its context. This receptor's antigen is unknown. No base quality values were provided; no much bigger clone lies one nucleotide off. These data come from a study of T cells after somatic rescue of genetic block (dated by TCRdb to the early 2020s). At the level of the whole study: The study assessed how robust, over the long term, a T-cell system was when the system had developed through somatic rescue of a genetic block in T-cell development.

Libraries were prepared through the immunoSEQ multiplex PCR assay. The table comes from immuneACCESS by way of TCRdb, which keeps in-frame sequences with V and J called. Part of the clones is missing from these tables; in studies checked, under half for an unresolved V gene and the rest for unknown reasons. A total of more than 9,000 clones appear in this sample, around 74% of them only once. 22% of the sample goes to the ten largest clones. The junction carries 10 bases between V and J, which are trimmed by 1 base and 4 bases respectively. From the germline V gene, CDR1 is SGHNT and CDR2 is YENEEA. The CDR3 contains 14 residues, cysteine and phenylalanine counted. The kept DNA is CDR3 alone, 42 bases in frame from the first base.

The sequencing input was peripheral blood mononuclear cells (PBMCs). This clonotype was sampled from a boy between 10 and 17 years old. The rearranged chain carries TRBV11-3 and TRBJ1-1, with the identity of the D gene unclear. The DNA sequence follows: TGTGCCAGCAGCTTAGGGGCGGTTGGCACTGAAGCTTTCTTT. Translation gives CASSLGAVGTEAFF.